The source of this T cell receptor beta chain is a study of control samples from healthy donors and cancer patients (dated by TCRdb to 2018 to 2020). This clone was detected only once. Its target antigen remains unknown. Nothing much larger sits one base from this clone, and base qualities are not available. Library preparation employed the immunoSEQ multiplex PCR assay. TCRdb re-hosts the immuneACCESS table, in-frame sequences only. Its copies lack some clones; in the studies checked, an unresolved V gene accounts for under half of them, and the cause for the rest is not known. The sample table contains 110,000 to 150,000 clones; only one count was recorded for about 89% of them. The top ten clonotypes cover over 6% of the sample. Taken from cysteine to phenylalanine, the CDR3 has 14 residues. The kept DNA is CDR3 alone, 42 bases in frame from the first base. Looking up the germline V gene yields CDR1 MNHEY and CDR2 SVGAGI. Here V drops 7 bases and J drops 4 bases, and the junction holds 9 bases not matched to any gene.

The sequence came from a man between 18 and 29 years old in good health. This sequence uses TRBV6-5 and TRBJ1-1, and TRBD1 matches 7 of the central bases. Sequencing was done on a sample of blood. The CDR3 protein: CASTVGGASTEAFF. At the DNA level, the sequence is TGTGCCAGCACGGTAGGGGGCGCCTCCACTGAAGCTTTCTTT.